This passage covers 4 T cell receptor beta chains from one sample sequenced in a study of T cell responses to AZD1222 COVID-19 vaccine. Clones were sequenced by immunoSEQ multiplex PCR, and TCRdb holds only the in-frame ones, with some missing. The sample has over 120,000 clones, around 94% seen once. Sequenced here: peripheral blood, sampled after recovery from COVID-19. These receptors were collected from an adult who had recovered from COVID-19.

The CDR3 DNA is TGTGCCAGCAGTGGCACGACAGAGGGAGTCGGGGAGCTGTTTTTT. Translation gives CASSGTTEGVGELFF. The chain links TRBV28 to TRBJ2-2; D is perhaps TRBD1 or TRBD2 (5 bases each). Germline-derived CDR1 and CDR2 are MDHEN and SYDVKM. The V gene lost 5 bases and the J gene lost 7 bases, with 17 bases spanning the gap. The CDR3 length is 15 residues.

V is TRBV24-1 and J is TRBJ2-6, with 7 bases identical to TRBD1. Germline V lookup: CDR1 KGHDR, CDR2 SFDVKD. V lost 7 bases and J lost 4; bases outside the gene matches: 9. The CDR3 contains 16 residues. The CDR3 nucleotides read TGTGCCACCAGCGCTAAGGACAGGTCCGGGGCCAACGTCCTGACTTTC. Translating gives CATSAKDRSGANVLTF.

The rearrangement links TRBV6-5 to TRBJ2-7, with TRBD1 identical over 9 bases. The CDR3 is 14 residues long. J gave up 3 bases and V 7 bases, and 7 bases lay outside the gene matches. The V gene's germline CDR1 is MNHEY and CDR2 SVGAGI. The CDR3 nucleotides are TGTGCCAGCACCAAGGTGACAGGGGGCTACGAGCAGTACTTC. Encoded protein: CASTKVTGGYEQYF.

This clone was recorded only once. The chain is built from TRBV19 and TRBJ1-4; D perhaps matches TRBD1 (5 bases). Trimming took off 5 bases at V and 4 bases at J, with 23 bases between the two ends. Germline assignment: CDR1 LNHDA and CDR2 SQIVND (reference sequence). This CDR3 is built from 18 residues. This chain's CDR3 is CASSPGLAGQRINEKLFF. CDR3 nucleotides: TGTGCCAGTAGTCCCGGTCTGGCAGGGCAGCGGATTAATGAAAAACTGTTTTTT.